These 2 T cell receptor beta chains originate from one sample sequenced in a study of T cell responses to AZD1222 COVID-19 vaccine. Method: immunoSEQ multiplex PCR; TCRdb's copy keeps in-frame clones and lacks some. Of 90,000 to 150,000 clones in the sample, 70% to 90% were seen once. Here the sequenced sample was peripheral blood, taken on day 0 of AZD1222 vaccination. The receptors come from an adult in good health.

This sequence joins TRBV12-5 and TRBJ2-2, with 7 bases aligning to TRBD1. This CDR3 contains 14 residues. With 4 bases clipped from V and 3 bases from J, the junction kept 2 bases outside the gene matches. The V gene's germline CDR1 is LGHNT and CDR2 FRNRAP. The CDR3 region has the DNA TGTGCTAGTGGTTCCGGGACAGACACCGGGGAGCTGTTTTTT. Translated, it gives CASGSGTDTGELFF. Full variable domain (missing parts from reference TRBV12-5 and TRBJ2-2): DARVTQTPRHKVTEMGQEVTMRCQPILGHNTVFWYRQTMMQGLELLAYFRNRAPLDDSGMPKDRFSAEMPDATLATLKIQPSEPRDSAVYFCASGSGTDTGELFFGEGSRLTVL.

The chain joins TRBV2 to TRBJ1-1; D possibly corresponds to TRBD1 (5 bases). CDR1 is SNHLY, CDR2 FYNNEI, per germline. This CDR3 is 14 amino acids long. V gave up 4 bases and J gave up 0 bases, with 9 bases separating them. The CDR3 spells CASSVDRLNTEAFF. Written as DNA, the CDR3 is TGTGCCAGCAGTGTAGACAGATTGAACACTGAAGCTTTCTTT. The full variable domain, in which reference TRBV2 and TRBJ1-1 provide the parts outside the CDR3, is EPEVTQTPSHQVTQMGQEVILRCVPISNHLYFYWYRQILGQKVEFLVSFYNNEISEKSEIFDDQFSVERPDGSNFTLKIRSTKLEDSAMYFCASSVDRLNTEAFFGQGTRLTVV.